This entry features one TCR beta chain sequence. The data were obtained in a study of control samples from healthy donors and cancer patients. Assay: immunoSEQ multiplex PCR; the TCRdb copy retains only in-frame clones and omits some. The sample lists about 110,000 clones; roughly four fifths were seen once. CDR1 is LNHNV and CDR2 is YYDKDF in the germline V gene (reference sequence). The length of the CDR3 is 15 residues. Trimming cost V 3 bases and J 2 bases; bases outside gene matches: 2. The clonotype comes from a man aged 18 to 35 in good health. The sample taken for sequencing was blood. J is TRBJ1-1 and V is TRBV15; 11 bases match TRBD1. The CDR3 is CATSRGTGGNTEAFF. In DNA form, the CDR3 reads TGTGCCACCAGCAGGGGGACAGGGGGAAACACTGAAGCTTTCTTT.